The rows below give T cell receptor beta chains drawn from one sample of a study of T cells in localized non-small cell lung cancer. TCRdb keeps only in-frame clones here, not all; method: immunoSEQ multiplex PCR. In the table there are about 21,000 clones, roughly 89% of which are singletons. The input for sequencing was peripheral blood, taken before any cancer treatment. The receptors here all came from a male donor aged 60 or over with stage I squamous cell lung carcinoma. CDR3s include the opening cysteine and the closing phenylalanine or tryptophan. Each record gives: CDR3 DNA, CDR3 protein, clone size, J gene, D gene, V gene. The D gene is left open where the match is weak. Size is stated for part of the rows, as once, few or many counts, or as a class when the clone is expanded.

DNA: TGTGCCAGCAGCGTGGGACAGATTTCACCCCTCCACTTT
CDR3: CASSVGQISPLHF
size: .
J: TRBJ1-6
D: TRBD1
V: TRBV9

DNA: TGTGCCAGCAGTGGACGGGACAGGGTAGGAGGGGAGCTGTTTTTT
CDR3: CASSGRDRVGGELFF
size: .
J: TRBJ2-2
D: TRBD1
V: TRBV6-1

DNA: TGCGCCAGCAGCCGGGGACAGGGAATGAACACCGGGGAGCTGTTTTTT
CDR3: CASSRGQGMNTGELFF
size: .
J: TRBJ2-2
D: TRBD1
V: TRBV4-1

DNA: TGTGCCAGCAGCTCCTCACAGGGTCGGACTGAAGCTTTCTTT
CDR3: CASSSSQGRTEAFF
size: .
J: TRBJ1-1
D: .
V: TRBV7-8

DNA: TGCGCCAGCAGCCAAGATCCAGGGAACACTGAAGCTTTCTTT
CDR3: CASSQDPGNTEAFF
size: .
J: TRBJ1-1
D: .
V: TRBV4-3

DNA: TGTGCCAGCAGTTACTCTAACAGGGGTCAGCCCCAGCATTTT
CDR3: CASSYSNRGQPQHF
size: .
J: TRBJ1-5
D: TRBD1
V: TRBV6-5

DNA: TGTGCCAGCAGCTTGGAATCAGGGAGCTCCTATAATTCACCCCTCCACTTT
CDR3: CASSLESGSSYNSPLHF
size: .
J: TRBJ1-6
D: .
V: TRBV5-6

DNA: TGTGCCAGCAGCTGGGACAGCGCGTATGGCTACACCTTC
CDR3: CASSWDSAYGYTF
size: .
J: TRBJ1-2
D: TRBD1
V: TRBV27

DNA: TGTGCCAGCAGTTTATGGGCCCCTATCCCGACAGTTCCTAATGAGCAGTTCTTC
CDR3: CASSLWAPIPTVPNEQFF
size: .
J: TRBJ2-1
D: .
V: TRBV28

DNA: TGTGCCAGCAGCGCTGCCGGACGGGGAAATTCACCCCTCCACTTT
CDR3: CASSAAGRGNSPLHF
size: few
J: TRBJ1-6
D: .
V: TRBV9

DNA: TGTGCCACATATCGCCAAACTCCGAGGGGGCTATCCTACAATGAGCAGTTCTTC
CDR3: CATYRQTPRGLSYNEQFF
size: .
J: TRBJ2-1
D: TRBD1
V: TRBV10-3

DNA: TGTGCCTGGAGTGTACTACAGGGGAACACCATATATTTT
CDR3: CAWSVLQGNTIYF
size: .
J: TRBJ1-3
D: TRBD1
V: TRBV30

DNA: TGTGCCAGCAGCTTAGCGCTCGACAGGGTCCGGGAGACCCAGTACTTC
CDR3: CASSLALDRVRETQYF
size: .
J: TRBJ2-5
D: TRBD1
V: TRBV7-6

DNA: TGTGCCAGTAGTCGACAGGGGGACACTGAAGCTTTCTTT
CDR3: CASSRQGDTEAFF
size: .
J: TRBJ1-1
D: TRBD1
V: TRBV19

DNA: TGCGCCAGCAGCTTGGGGGGGACTAGCAGGGGCAATGAGCAGTTCTTC
CDR3: CASSLGGTSRGNEQFF
size: .
J: TRBJ2-1
D: TRBD2
V: TRBV5-1

DNA: TGCGCCAGCAGCTCCGGGCCAGACATGCGCGGGGAGCTGTTTTTT
CDR3: CASSSGPDMRGELFF
size: .
J: TRBJ2-2
D: .
V: TRBV5-1

DNA: TGTGCCAGCAGTAGGGACAGTGTGAACACTGAAGCTTTCTTT
CDR3: CASSRDSVNTEAFF
size: .
J: TRBJ1-1
D: TRBD1
V: TRBV6-4

DNA: TGCGCCAGCAGCCAAGATGAGGGGGCGATGTACGAGCAGTACTTC
CDR3: CASSQDEGAMYEQYF
size: .
J: TRBJ2-7
D: TRBD1
V: TRBV4-1

DNA: TGCGCCAGCAGCTTGGAAGGGACAGCGAACACTGAAGCTTTCTTT
CDR3: CASSLEGTANTEAFF
size: .
J: TRBJ1-1
D: TRBD1
V: TRBV5-1

DNA: TGTGCCAGTAGAACGACCGCCGTCGGGACAGGGGTTGGCTACACCTTC
CDR3: CASRTTAVGTGVGYTF
size: .
J: TRBJ1-2
D: TRBD1
V: TRBV19

DNA: TGTGCCAGCGGGAAGGGGGCCCGGGGCAATCAGCCCCAGCATTTT
CDR3: CASGKGARGNQPQHF
size: .
J: TRBJ1-5
D: TRBD1
V: TRBV2

DNA: TGTGCCAGTAGTATGGGGACAGACTCTGGAAACACCATATATTTT
CDR3: CASSMGTDSGNTIYF
size: .
J: TRBJ1-3
D: TRBD1
V: TRBV19

DNA: TGTGCCAGTAGTTTTCGGACTAGCGGGGAGACTTTCACAGATACGCAGTATTTT
CDR3: CASSFRTSGETFTDTQYF
size: .
J: TRBJ2-3
D: TRBD2
V: TRBV19

DNA: TGTGCCAGCAGCCCGAACGACAGGACTAGCACAGATACGCAGTATTTT
CDR3: CASSPNDRTSTDTQYF
size: once
J: TRBJ2-3
D: .
V: TRBV9

DNA: TGTGCCTGGAGTAGGTCTAAGGGGAGCTCCTATAATTCACCCCTCCACTTT
CDR3: CAWSRSKGSSYNSPLHF
size: .
J: TRBJ1-6
D: .
V: TRBV30

DNA: TGTGCCAGCAGTTCCGGCTGGGCGGGGGGCACAGATACGCAGTATTTT
CDR3: CASSSGWAGGTDTQYF
size: .
J: TRBJ2-3
D: TRBD2
V: TRBV28

DNA: TGTGCCAGCAGCCAACAGGGGGGCTCCTACGAGCAGTACTTC
CDR3: CASSQQGGSYEQYF
size: once
J: TRBJ2-7
D: TRBD1
V: TRBV7-2

DNA: TGTGCCAGCTCACCAGGGAGAGTGGACACCGGGGAGCTGTTTTTT
CDR3: CASSPGRVDTGELFF
size: .
J: TRBJ2-2
D: .
V: TRBV18

DNA: TGTGCCAGCAGTGAAGTCCAGGGGTTCTCACCCCTCCACTTT
CDR3: CASSEVQGFSPLHF
size: .
J: TRBJ1-6
D: .
V: TRBV6-1

DNA: TGCGCCAGCAGCTCCCAAGGACTAGCCCAAACCGGGGAGCTGTTTTTT
CDR3: CASSSQGLAQTGELFF
size: .
J: TRBJ2-2
D: TRBD2
V: TRBV5-1

DNA: TGTGCCAGCAGCTTAGCGACAGGCACAGATACGCAGTATTTT
CDR3: CASSLATGTDTQYF
size: .
J: TRBJ2-3
D: .
V: TRBV11-1

DNA: TGTGCCAGCACCAGGGGCGGCATGTCCGATGGCTACACCTTC
CDR3: CASTRGGMSDGYTF
size: once
J: TRBJ1-2
D: .
V: TRBV6-5

DNA: TGCGCCAGCAGCCGTGGGTCTAGCGGGGTATCAGATACGCAGTATTTT
CDR3: CASSRGSSGVSDTQYF
size: .
J: TRBJ2-3
D: TRBD2
V: TRBV5-1

DNA: TGTGCCAGTAGTATAGTGGGAACAGTGAACACCGGGGAGCTGTTTTTT
CDR3: CASSIVGTVNTGELFF
size: .
J: TRBJ2-2
D: .
V: TRBV19

DNA: TGTGCCAGCAGCTTAGAGGCAGGGGGCGCGCAGTACTTC
CDR3: CASSLEAGGAQYF
size: once
J: TRBJ2-7
D: TRBD1
V: TRBV7-9

DNA: TGTGCCAGCAGTGAAATGGCAGGGGGTTATTCACCCCTCCACTTT
CDR3: CASSEMAGGYSPLHF
size: .
J: TRBJ1-6
D: TRBD1
V: TRBV2

DNA: TGTGCCAGTACCGGAGGGGACGGCTACACCTTC
CDR3: CASTGGDGYTF
size: .
J: TRBJ1-2
D: .
V: TRBV19

DNA: TGTGCCAGCATTGGTGGAGGGGGGACTGAAGCTTTCTTT
CDR3: CASIGGGGTEAFF
size: .
J: TRBJ1-1
D: .
V: TRBV27

DNA: TGTGCCAGTAGTCCCGGGACAGGGGGCGGTGCAGAGACCCAGTACTTC
CDR3: CASSPGTGGGAETQYF
size: .
J: TRBJ2-5
D: TRBD1
V: TRBV19

DNA: TGCGCCAGCAGCTTGGAATCAACCGGGGAGCTGTTTTTT
CDR3: CASSLESTGELFF
size: .
J: TRBJ2-2
D: .
V: TRBV5-1

DNA: TGTGCCAGCTCACCAGGCCATCGTGGGTATCAGCCCCAGCATTTT
CDR3: CASSPGHRGYQPQHF
size: .
J: TRBJ1-5
D: .
V: TRBV18

DNA: TGTGCCAGCAGTGCACAGGGTCGGTCCACAATGGCCGGGGAGCTGTTTTTT
CDR3: CASSAQGRSTMAGELFF
size: .
J: TRBJ2-2
D: .
V: TRBV2

DNA: TGTGCCAGCAGCTCGACGGACAGAGGATATGGGATCACTGAAGCTTTCTTT
CDR3: CASSSTDRGYGITEAFF
size: .
J: TRBJ1-1
D: .
V: TRBV5-4

DNA: TGTGCCAGCTTTCCTACGGACAGGTTGGGCGCTTTCTTT
CDR3: CASFPTDRLGAFF
size: .
J: TRBJ1-1
D: TRBD1
V: TRBV28

DNA: TGTGCCAGCAGCTTAGGTAGCGGGGAGCAGTACTTC
CDR3: CASSLGSGEQYF
size: once
J: TRBJ2-7
D: TRBD2
V: TRBV11-3

DNA: TGTGCCAGCAAAGGCATAGGGGGCTGGGGTGGCTACACCTTC
CDR3: CASKGIGGWGGYTF
size: once
J: TRBJ1-2
D: TRBD1
V: TRBV6-5

DNA: TGTGCCAGTAGCTTGGGACAGGGATACAATGAGCAGTTCTTC
CDR3: CASSLGQGYNEQFF
size: .
J: TRBJ2-1
D: TRBD1
V: TRBV19

DNA: TGTGCCAGTAGTATAGCACAGGGAACTGAAGCTTTCTTT
CDR3: CASSIAQGTEAFF
size: .
J: TRBJ1-1
D: .
V: TRBV19

DNA: TGCAGCGCTGGGATGCCTAGAGTTGAGCAGTTCTTC
CDR3: CSAGMPRVEQFF
size: .
J: TRBJ2-1
D: .
V: TRBV29-1

DNA: TGTGCCAGCATCGTGGGGGGGGGACGATCCCCCTATGGCTACACCTTC
CDR3: CASIVGGGRSPYGYTF
size: .
J: TRBJ1-2
D: .
V: TRBV28

DNA: TGCGCCAGCAGCTTGGTTGCAGGGGCTGGGGCCAACGTCCTGACTTTC
CDR3: CASSLVAGAGANVLTF
size: .
J: TRBJ2-6
D: .
V: TRBV5-1

DNA: TGTGCCAGCAGTTACATCAGGGCGGGAGGCAATCAGCCCCAGCATTTT
CDR3: CASSYIRAGGNQPQHF
size: .
J: TRBJ1-5
D: .
V: TRBV6-6

DNA: TGTGCCAGCAGCTTGGTGAGGCAGGGGGCTCAGGACACTGAAGCTTTCTTT
CDR3: CASSLVRQGAQDTEAFF
size: once
J: TRBJ1-1
D: TRBD1
V: TRBV5-6

DNA: TGTGCCAGCAGTCCTCAGATGAACACTGAAGCTTTCTTT
CDR3: CASSPQMNTEAFF
size: .
J: TRBJ1-1
D: .
V: TRBV6-5

DNA: TGTGCCAGCAGCCAAACGACCGCAGGCACAGATACGCAGTATTTT
CDR3: CASSQTTAGTDTQYF
size: .
J: TRBJ2-3
D: .
V: TRBV4-2

DNA: TGTGCCAGCAGTCTCTCGGGAAGCAAAGGAGCTTTCTTT
CDR3: CASSLSGSKGAFF
size: few
J: TRBJ1-1
D: .
V: TRBV28

DNA: TGCGCCAGCAGCTTGGAAGGGACAGGGCTTGGCTACACCTTC
CDR3: CASSLEGTGLGYTF
size: .
J: TRBJ1-2
D: TRBD1
V: TRBV5-1

DNA: TGTGCCAGCAGCCCTGGGACCTCAAGGGCGGGCCACATTCAGTACTTC
CDR3: CASSPGTSRAGHIQYF
size: .
J: TRBJ2-4
D: .
V: TRBV5-4

DNA: TGCAGTGCCCGGCGGAACACTGAAGCTTTCTTT
CDR3: CSARRNTEAFF
size: .
J: TRBJ1-1
D: .
V: TRBV20-1

DNA: TGTGCCTGGAGCGGGACTCGCCTGCATGAGCAGTTCTTC
CDR3: CAWSGTRLHEQFF
size: .
J: TRBJ2-1
D: .
V: TRBV30